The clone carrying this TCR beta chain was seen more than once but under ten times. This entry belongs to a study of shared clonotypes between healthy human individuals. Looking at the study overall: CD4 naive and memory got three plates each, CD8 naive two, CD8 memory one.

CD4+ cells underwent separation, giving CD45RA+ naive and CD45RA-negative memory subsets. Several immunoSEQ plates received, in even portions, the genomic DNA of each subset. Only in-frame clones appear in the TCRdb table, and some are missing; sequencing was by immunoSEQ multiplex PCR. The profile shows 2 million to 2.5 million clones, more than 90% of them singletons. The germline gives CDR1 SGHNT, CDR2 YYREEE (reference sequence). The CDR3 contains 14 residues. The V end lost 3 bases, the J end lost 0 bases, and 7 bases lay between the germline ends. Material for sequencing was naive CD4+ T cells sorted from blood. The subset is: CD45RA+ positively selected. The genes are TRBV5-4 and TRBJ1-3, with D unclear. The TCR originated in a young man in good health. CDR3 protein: CASSSTYSGNTIYF. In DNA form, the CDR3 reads TGTGCCAGCAGCTCCACATACTCTGGAAACACCATATATTTT.